This T cell receptor (beta chain) originates from a study of blood T cell repertoires in COVID-19. Background on the study: Material from acute and convalescent COVID-19 was sourced from the United States, Italy and Spain. The cDNA or gDNA used as material had been derived from T cells, B-cell-depleted T cells, or PBMCs.

The study recruited people aged about 18 to 95 years across 20 to 30 US areas. For recovered donors of Cohort 3, there were two negative PCRs, clearance, or symptom resolution. Sequenced by immunoSEQ multiplex PCR; TCRdb stores in-frame clones only, minus some. The sample records around 300,000 clones, around 87% being singletons. The CDR3 totals 13 residues. Looked up from germline, CDR1 is ENHRY and CDR2 is SYGVKD. V gave up 6 bases and J gave up 5 bases; unmatched junction bases: 3. The V and J genes are TRBV10-3 and TRBJ1-5; 8 nucleotides align to TRBD1. The receptor was isolated from a woman aged 25 to 39 who had recovered from COVID-19. The sequencing input was PBMCs or T cells enriched from blood (not recorded which). The CDR3 protein is CAIRTGEDQPQHF. The CDR3 DNA reads TGTGCCATCAGGACAGGGGAGGATCAGCCCCAGCATTTT.